The 30 T cell receptor beta chains below all came from one sample that was sequenced in a study of blood T cell repertoires in COVID-19. The repertoire was sequenced with immunoSEQ multiplex PCR; TCRdb's copy has only in-frame clones and lacks some. The top ten hold around 19% of the sample, which has around 50,000 clones, 60% to 80% seen once. Material for sequencing was peripheral blood. These receptors were taken from a human donor with active or convalescent COVID-19. The donor label of this sample is uncertain.

There are a few counts of this clone. The chain uses TRBV3-1 (or the pseudogene TRBV3-2) and TRBJ2-3; D gene uncertain. The germline gives CDR1 LGHDT, CDR2 YNNKEL (reference sequence). The CDR3 runs to 15 residues. With 0 bases removed from V and 6 bases from J, the gap between germline ends came to 13 bases. The CDR3 is CASSQDEEFGDTQYF. The CDR3 coding sequence is TGTGCCAGCAGCCAAGACGAGGAATTTGGGGATACGCAGTATTTT.

The rearrangement links TRBV6-5 to TRBJ1-2; D not certain. V shed 0 bases and J shed 5 bases, with 13 bases lying between them. The CDR3 is 15 amino acids. The V gene's germline CDR1 is MNHEY and CDR2 SVGAGI. CDR3 nucleotides: TGTGCCAGCAGTTACTCGAAGAGTTACGGGTATGGCTACACCTTC. Encoded protein: CASSYSKSYGYGYTF.

The chain recombines TRBV19 with TRBJ2-5; 7 nucleotides line up with TRBD2. The CDR3 totals 14 residues. J lost 2 bases, V lost 5 bases, and 5 bases had no gene match. Germline values: CDR1 LNHDA, CDR2 SQIVND (reference sequence). The CDR3 DNA reads as TGTGCCAGTAGTCCGAACGGGGGGCAAGAGACCCAGTACTTC. Protein product: CASSPNGGQETQYF.

The CDR3 bases are TGTGCCAGCAGCTTAGATAGCGGGGGCTCCTACGAGCAGTACTTC. Translating gives CASSLDSGGSYEQYF. The chain uses TRBV7-2 and TRBJ2-7; TRBD2 matches 9 bases. The CDR3 loop spans 15 amino acids. Per the germline V gene, CDR1 is SGHTA and CDR2 is FQGNSA. After removal of 1 base from V and 0 bases from J, the junction contained 1 base not matched to a gene.

The V call is TRBV19, the J call TRBJ1-4, with D possibly matching TRBD1 (6 bases). Trimming left V 4 bases short and J 3 bases short, with 12 bases between. The CDR3 contains 15 residues. Germline V gene lookup returns CDR1 LNHDA and CDR2 SQIVND (reference sequence). Written as DNA, the CDR3 is TGTGCCAGTAGTAAGACACAGGGAGCTAATGAAAAACTGTTTTTT. Protein: CASSKTQGANEKLFF.

This chain connects TRBV30 to TRBJ1-3; D unresolved. V lost 4 bases to trimming and J lost 2 bases, with 9 bases between them. Germline loops: CDR1 GTSNPN, CDR2 SVGIG (reference sequence). The CDR3 is 13 amino acids. This CDR3 is CAWNGGAGNTIYF. The CDR3 region has the DNA TGTGCCTGGAACGGCGGAGCTGGAAACACCATATATTTT.

J is TRBJ2-5 and V is TRBV5-1; 15 nucleotides match TRBD2. V was clipped by 4 bases and J by 0 bases; unmatched bases: 4. CDR1 is SGHRS, CDR2 YFSETQ, per germline. The CDR3 contains 17 residues. Here the CDR3 DNA reads TGCGCCAGCAGCCGCGGACTAGCGGGAGGGTACCAAGAGACCCAGTACTTC. This translates into CASSRGLAGGYQETQYF.

The chain uses TRBV3-1 (or the pseudogene TRBV3-2) and TRBJ2-1, with D maybe TRBD2 (6 bases). The CDR3 extends over 17 amino acids. Trimming removed 0 bases at V and 8 bases at J, with 20 bases between. Germline-derived CDR1 and CDR2 are LGHDT and YNNKEL (reference sequence). CDR3 in DNA: TGTGCCAGCAGCCAAGATTCGGAGCGGGCCTATAAACATGAGCAGTTCTTC. This encodes CASSQDSERAYKHEQFF.

The rearrangement links TRBV6-2 or TRBV6-3 to TRBJ1-2, with 8 bases matching TRBD1. Germline lookup yields CDR1 MNHEY and CDR2 SVGEGT. Losses at the gene ends were 6 bases for V and 5 bases for J; bases not matched to a gene: 8. The CDR3 extends over 14 amino acids. CDR3 in DNA: TGTGCCAGCAGCTCCGGGACAGGCGCTTATGGCTACACCTTC. Protein: CASSSGTGAYGYTF.

This chain uses TRBV19 with TRBJ2-7, with D unresolved. From germline, CDR1 is LNHDA and CDR2 SQIVND (reference sequence). This CDR3 is 13 amino acids long. V lost 7 bases to trimming and J lost 4 bases, with 14 bases between them. The DNA for the CDR3 is TGTGCCAGTACTCAAACCCCAGGATACGAGCAGTACTTC. This encodes CASTQTPGYEQYF.

This sequence joins TRBV6-4 and TRBJ2-1; D might be TRBD1 (6 bases). The germline V gene has CDR1 MRHNA and CDR2 SNTAGT. The CDR3 runs 14 residues. Trimming stripped 6 bases from V and 10 bases from J, with 19 bases between. DNA of the CDR3: TGTGCCAGCAGGGGGGCCTTAGAGAGCAAGGAGCAGTTCTTC. Protein sequence: CASRGALESKEQFF.

The chain links TRBV27 to TRBJ2-7, with 9 nucleotides matching TRBD2. V lost 8 bases and J lost 3; bases outside the gene matches: 11. Germline V lookup: CDR1 MNHEY, CDR2 SMNVEV (reference sequence). The CDR3 covers 15 residues. The CDR3 region has the DNA TGTGCCAGCTCCGGCCTAGCGGGAAATCGCTACGAGCAGTACTTC. Translated, it gives CASSGLAGNRYEQYF.

V gene TRBV12-3 or TRBV12-4 combines with J gene TRBJ2-7; possible D gene TRBD1, 6 bases. V gave up 10 bases and J gave up 6 bases, with 19 bases separating them. The length of the CDR3 is 13 residues. CDR3 sequence reads: CATARQVSGEQYF. The CDR3 DNA is TGTGCCACCGCCCGACAGGTATCTGGCGAGCAGTACTTC.

Here the CDR3 reads CASSVGDGGSGYEQYF. CDR3 in DNA: TGTGCCAGCAGCGTCGGTGACGGCGGGAGCGGTTACGAGCAGTACTTC. The chain joins TRBV9 to TRBJ2-7; 7 nucleotides agree with TRBD2. CDR1 and CDR2 (germline): SGDLS, YYNGEE. The CDR3 length is 16 residues. Trimming took 2 bases from V and 4 from J; bases not matched to a gene: 12.

This sequence joins TRBV19 and TRBJ2-5; 12 nucleotides agree with TRBD2. The CDR3 runs 17 residues. Germline CDR1 LNHDA, CDR2 SQIVND (reference sequence). The V gene end was trimmed by 5 bases and the J gene end by 5 bases; junction bases not matched to a gene: 12. The CDR3 nucleotides read TGTGCCAGTAGTCCGGGACTAGCGGGCGGAACGTTGGAGACCCAGTACTTC. This codes for CASSPGLAGGTLETQYF.

The chain carries TRBV19 and TRBJ2-3, with TRBD1 as a possible D gene (6 bases). Germline V lookup: CDR1 LNHDA, CDR2 SQIVND (reference sequence). The CDR3 consists of 14 residues. V lost 6 bases to trimming and J lost 4 bases, with 14 bases between them. CDR3: CASREQGTADTQYF. The DNA of the CDR3 is TGTGCCAGTAGGGAACAGGGTACGGCAGATACGCAGTATTTT.

This clone was found a few times. The CDR3 coding sequence is TGCAGTGCTAGTCAAGCCGGTTCCCTACATCAGCCCCAGCATTTT. Translating gives CSASQAGSLHQPQHF. The rearrangement joins TRBV20-1 to TRBJ1-5; no reliable D call. This CDR3 is 15 amino acids long. Trimming removed 3 bases from V and 5 bases from J, with 17 bases in between. The V gene's germline CDR1 is DFQATT and CDR2 SNEGSKA (reference sequence).

This clone was picked up one time. This sequence joins TRBV9 and TRBJ2-1; 10 nucleotides match TRBD2. V trimming: 2 bases; J trimming: 6 bases; junction bases outside the gene matches: 2. Germline loops: CDR1 SGDLS, CDR2 YYNGEE. The CDR3 is made up of 14 amino acids. The CDR3 sequence: CASSVSSGSNEQFF. The CDR3 coding sequence is TGTGCCAGCAGCGTTTCTAGCGGGAGCAATGAGCAGTTCTTC. Filled out from reference TRBV9 and TRBJ2-1, the complete variable domain reads DSGVTQTPKHLITATGQRVTLRCSPRSGDLSVYWYQQSLDQGLQFLIQYYNGEERAKGNILERFSAQQFPDLHSELNLSSLELGDSALYFCASSVSSGSNEQFFGPGTRLTVL.

The rearrangement joins TRBV15 to TRBJ1-2; 8 nucleotides align to TRBD1. V shed 6 bases and J 2 bases; nucleotides not matched to a gene: 14. From germline, CDR1 is LNHNV and CDR2 YYDKDF (reference sequence). The CDR3 is 17 amino acids. CDR3 bases: TGTGCCACCAGTGTAGGACAGGGACTTTTACTGAACTATGGCTACACCTTC. Its translation is CATSVGQGLLLNYGYTF.

The rearrangement links TRBV5-4 to TRBJ2-5; D is possibly TRBD2 (7 bases). The CDR3 has 16 residues. Germline values: CDR1 SGHNT, CDR2 YYREEE (reference sequence). Trimming shortened V by 0 bases and J by 4 bases, and 16 bases separated the two germline ends. CDR3 sequence: CASSLVESGGLETQYF. As DNA, the CDR3 is TGTGCCAGCAGCTTGGTAGAGTCGGGGGGCCTAGAGACCCAGTACTTC.

V is TRBV19 and J is TRBJ2-3; 9 bases are a match to TRBD2. Germline V gene sequence: CDR1 LNHDA, CDR2 SQIVND (reference sequence). V gave up 4 bases and J gave up 2 bases; unmatched junction bases: 4. CDR3 length equals 15 residues. The CDR3 sequence is CASSNRLADTDTQYF. CDR3 coding DNA: TGTGCCAGTAGTAACCGACTAGCGGACACAGATACGCAGTATTTT.

This clone was observed a handful of times. The rearrangement links TRBV3-1 (or the pseudogene TRBV3-2) to TRBJ1-1, with D possibly matching TRBD1 (5 bases). The CDR3 runs to 12 residues. V was clipped by 1 base and J by 6 bases, with 6 bases between them. The V gene's germline CDR1 is LGHDT and CDR2 YNNKEL (reference sequence). CDR3 amino acids: CASSQVGAEAFF. Written as DNA, the CDR3 is TGTGCCAGCAGCCAAGTAGGGGCTGAAGCTTTCTTT.

V gene TRBV2 combines with J gene TRBJ2-7; D may be TRBD1 (6 bases). CDR3 length: 14 amino acids. Trimming cost V 7 bases and J 1 base, with 14 bases left between them. The V gene's germline CDR1 is SNHLY and CDR2 FYNNEI. The CDR3 DNA is TGTGCCAGCATCCCCCGGGACATTTCCTACGAGCAGTACTTC. Its translation: CASIPRDISYEQYF.

CDR3 amino acids: CASSLEGREGDTQYF. The DNA for the CDR3 is TGCGCCAGCAGCTTGGAAGGGCGGGAGGGGGATACGCAGTATTTT. The chain combines TRBV5-1 with TRBJ2-3, with 9 bases that match TRBD2. The germline V gene has CDR1 SGHRS and CDR2 YFSETQ. Trimming took 0 bases from V and 6 from J; bases not matched to a gene: 5. The CDR3 loop spans 15 amino acids.

This chain joins TRBV19 and TRBJ1-6; the D is unclear. In germline, CDR1 is LNHDA, CDR2 SQIVND (reference sequence). V lost 10 bases and J lost 0, with 13 bases in between. CDR3 length: 15 residues. CDR3 protein: CATRGLSSYNSPLHF. CDR3 coding DNA: TGTGCCACCCGGGGTTTGAGCTCCTATAATTCACCCCTCCACTTT.

This chain uses TRBV6-2 or TRBV6-3 with TRBJ2-5; D is undetermined. The germline V and J ends were trimmed by 4 bases and 5 bases, with 5 bases remaining between them. In germline, CDR1 is MNHEY, CDR2 SVGEGT. There are 11 residues in the CDR3. CDR3 DNA: TGTGCCAGCAGTTGGGCGGAGACCCAGTACTTC. This translates into CASSWAETQYF.

This chain links TRBV5-1 with TRBJ2-7, with D possibly matching TRBD1 (7 bases). Germline CDR1 is SGHRS and CDR2 is YFSETQ. This CDR3 spans 13 amino acids. The V and J ends lost 2 bases and 7 bases respectively, with 13 bases between them. CDR3 protein: CASSFDRAGEQYF. DNA of the CDR3: TGCGCCAGCAGCTTCGACAGGGCGGGGGAGCAGTACTTC.

The chain recombines TRBV5-6 with TRBJ1-5; D possibly corresponds to TRBD1 (6 bases). The CDR3 contains 15 residues. CDR1 and CDR2 (germline): SGHDT, YYEEEE. V was clipped by 2 bases and J by 0 bases, with 9 bases between them. CDR3 loop: CASSFGGASNQPQHF. The CDR3 region has the DNA TGTGCCAGCAGCTTTGGGGGGGCTAGCAATCAGCCCCAGCATTTT.

The chain has TRBV3-1 (or the pseudogene TRBV3-2) and TRBJ2-2; tentative D call: TRBD1 (6 bases). The CDR3 runs to 14 residues. Looked up from germline, CDR1 is LGHDT and CDR2 is YNNKEL (reference sequence). V was shortened by 4 bases and J by 5 bases, with 11 bases between the two germline ends. The CDR3 DNA is TGTGCCAGCAGCCTTCCCGACAGGACCGGGGAGCTGTTTTTT. Translating gives CASSLPDRTGELFF.

The chain is built from TRBV27 and TRBJ2-7; D unresolved. With 5 bases removed from V and 2 bases from J, the gap between germline ends came to 16 bases. The germline V gene encodes CDR1 MNHEY and CDR2 SMNVEV (reference sequence). The CDR3 consists of 15 residues. The CDR3 nucleotides read TGTGCCAGCAGTCCATTCACGATAGGAGCCTACGAGCAGTACTTC. Translating gives CASSPFTIGAYEQYF.